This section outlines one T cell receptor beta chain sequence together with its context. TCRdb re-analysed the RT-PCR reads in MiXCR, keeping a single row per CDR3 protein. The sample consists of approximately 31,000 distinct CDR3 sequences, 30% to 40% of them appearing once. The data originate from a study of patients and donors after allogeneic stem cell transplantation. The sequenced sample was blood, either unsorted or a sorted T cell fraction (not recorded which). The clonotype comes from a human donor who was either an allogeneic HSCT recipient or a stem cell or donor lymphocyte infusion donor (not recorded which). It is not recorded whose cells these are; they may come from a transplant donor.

CDR3 in DNA: TGTGCCAGCAGCCAAGGCTGGGGGACTAGCGGAGGCACAGATACGCAGTATTTT. It is translated as CASSQGWGTSGGTDTQYF. The chain couples TRBV3-1 to TRBJ2-3; 11 nucleotides line up with TRBD2. CDR1 is LGHDT and CDR2 is YNNKEL in the germline V gene (reference sequence). V was pared by 1 base and J by 1 base, with 7 bases of the junction left unmatched. The CDR3 covers 18 residues.